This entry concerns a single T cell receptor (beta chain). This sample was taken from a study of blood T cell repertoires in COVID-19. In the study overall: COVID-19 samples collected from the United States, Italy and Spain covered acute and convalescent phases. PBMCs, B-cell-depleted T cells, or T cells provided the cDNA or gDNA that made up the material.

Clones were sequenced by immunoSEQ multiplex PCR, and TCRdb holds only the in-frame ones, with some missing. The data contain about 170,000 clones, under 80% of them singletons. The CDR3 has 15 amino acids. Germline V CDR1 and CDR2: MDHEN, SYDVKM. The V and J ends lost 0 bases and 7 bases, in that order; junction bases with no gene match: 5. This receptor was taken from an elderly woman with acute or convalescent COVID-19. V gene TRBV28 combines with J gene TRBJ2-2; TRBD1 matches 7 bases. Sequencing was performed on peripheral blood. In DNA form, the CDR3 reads TGTGCCAGCAGTTTATGGACAGGGAAGGGCGGGGAGCTGTTTTTT. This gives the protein CASSLWTGKGGELFF. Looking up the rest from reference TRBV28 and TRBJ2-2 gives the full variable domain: DVKVTQSSRYLVKRTGEKVFLECVQDMDHENMFWYRQDPGLGLRLIYFSYDVKMKEKGDIPEGYSVSREKKERFSLILESASTNQTSMYLCASSLWTGKGGELFFGEGSRLTVL.